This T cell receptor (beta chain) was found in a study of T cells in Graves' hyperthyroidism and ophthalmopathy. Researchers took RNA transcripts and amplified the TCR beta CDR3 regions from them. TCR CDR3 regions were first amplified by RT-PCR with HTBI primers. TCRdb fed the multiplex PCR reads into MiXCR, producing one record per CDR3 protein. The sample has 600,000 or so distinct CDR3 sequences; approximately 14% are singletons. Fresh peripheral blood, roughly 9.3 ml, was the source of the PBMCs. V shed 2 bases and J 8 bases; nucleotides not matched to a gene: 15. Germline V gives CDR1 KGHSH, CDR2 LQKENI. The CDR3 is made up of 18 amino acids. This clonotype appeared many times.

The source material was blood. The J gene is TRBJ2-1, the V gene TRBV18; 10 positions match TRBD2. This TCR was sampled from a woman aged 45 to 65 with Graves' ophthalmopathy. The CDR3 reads CASSPELSSGSSFYEQFF. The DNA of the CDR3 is TGTGCCAGCTCACCAGAGTTGTCTAGCGGGAGTTCTTTCTATGAGCAGTTCTTC.